A selection of T cell receptor beta chains follows, all from one sample in a study of T cells after yellow fever vaccination. TCRdb analysed the 5' RACE reads with MiXCR anew, one entry per CDR3 protein. This sample has about 210,000 distinct CDR3 sequences, with 3.2% found just once. The source material was CD4+ T cells sorted from PBMCs, sampled 10 days after the yellow fever booster vaccination. The receptors come from a young man who received the YFV17D yellow fever vaccine. The conserved cysteine and the conserved F or W are not part of the CDR3 here. The order of the fields is CDR3 protein, J gene, V gene.

cdr3_aa: ASSLKGGWMNTEAF
j_call: TRBJ1-1
v_call: TRBV5-5

cdr3_aa: ASSALNGGRQF
j_call: TRBJ2-1
v_call: TRBV9

cdr3_aa: ASSGTLRNTEAF
j_call: TRBJ1-1
v_call: TRBV7-9

cdr3_aa: ASSGRGNQPQH
j_call: TRBJ1-5
v_call: TRBV2

cdr3_aa: ASSESGPYNQPQH
j_call: TRBJ1-5
v_call: TRBV6-1

cdr3_aa: ASSSISGWRYNEQF
j_call: TRBJ2-1
v_call: TRBV7-2

cdr3_aa: ASSRQGDYT
j_call: TRBJ1-2
v_call: TRBV18

cdr3_aa: SARDTQRSAGQPQH
j_call: TRBJ1-5
v_call: TRBV20-1

cdr3_aa: ASRQDPPSTDTQY
j_call: TRBJ2-3
v_call: TRBV5-1

cdr3_aa: ATSDGRGRQETQY
j_call: TRBJ2-5
v_call: TRBV24-1

cdr3_aa: ASSYEPLVAGAPRTQY
j_call: TRBJ2-5
v_call: TRBV5-1

cdr3_aa: ATTPGQGSPGELF
j_call: TRBJ2-2
v_call: TRBV5-1